This T cell receptor (beta chain) was identified during a study of T cell repertoires in cytomegalovirus infection (dated by TCRdb to the late 2010s). The study in broad terms: Peptide stimulations targeted recently identified HLA-C-restricted CMV epitopes, whose presentation resists viral immunomodulation, together with well-studied HLA-B-restricted epitopes. Donor HLA type was relevant to the analysis, because carriage of CMV infection together with the matching HLA type was indicated by public TCR beta signatures. The paper's findings and limits, for the study overall: Carriers of CMV infection plus the relevant HLA type were discriminated by the cumulative frequency of public TCR beta family members in the study cohort and in an independent approximately 340-donor cohort. The ex vivo response was dominated by HLA-C-restricted CMV-specific TCR beta clonotypes, which also provided the single most frequent clonotype in two of eight donors.

This clonotype was picked up a small number of times. This receptor's antigen is unknown. No base quality values were provided; no much bigger clone lies one nucleotide off. From V the trimming removes 6 bases and from J it removes 5 bases, while the gene matches leave 10 bases of the junction unaccounted for. The CDR3 spans 14 residues, from the cysteine through the valine. Only the CDR3 part of the read is kept: 42 bases, read in frame from the first base. In the germline V gene, CDR1 corresponds to MDHEN and CDR2 to SYDVKM. The label giving this sample's treatment or condition can be read as: in vitro stimulation with specific CMV peptide epitopes to enrich CMV-specific T cells. Sequenced on an Illumina HiSeq 1500. TCRdb's own reprocessing of the public reads used fastp at Q25 and MiXCR and kept productive beta chains. For every CDR3 protein sequence, its rows merge into one entry that carries the most common genes and DNA. The sample yields some 920,000 distinct CDR3 sequences; around 30% were counted once. The ten biggest clones cover 11% to 15% of the sample.

The clonotype originates from a human donor in good health (CMV status not recorded). Some clones in this sample may be carry-over from other donors' samples. The sample in question was cultured CD8+ T cells from PBMCs, obtained from culture after CMV antigen stimulation. The chain employs TRBV28 and TRBJ2-7, with 7 junctional bases fitting TRBD1. CDR3 sequence: CASRGWTGPHEQYV. In nucleotides, the sequence is TGTGCCAGCAGGGGATGGACAGGCCCCCACGAGCAGTACGTC.